A single sample is the source of the 10 T cell receptor beta chains below, sequenced in a study of cytomegalovirus exposure and HLA in healthy donors. Both 60 Vbeta primers and 13 Jbeta primers went into the PCR. Data came from immunoSEQ multiplex PCR; TCRdb stores just in-frame clones and leaves some out. The sample lists 100,000 to 150,000 clones; about three quarters were seen once. The sequencing input was PBMCs. The receptors derive from a man over 45 in good health and CMV-seronegative.

The chain combines TRBV30 with TRBJ1-2; the D gene is possibly TRBD1 (5 bases). Deletions cut 0 bases from V and 0 bases from J, with 8 bases between. Germline loops: CDR1 GTSNPN, CDR2 SVGIG (reference sequence). This CDR3 is built from 14 residues. The CDR3: CAWSVQAANYGYTF. CDR3 sequence (DNA): TGTGCCTGGAGTGTACAGGCGGCTAACTATGGCTACACCTTC.

Remarks on this clone: Germline and junction disagree at one end, which may indicate a read error. The V and J genes are TRBV5-1 and TRBJ2-3, with 11 positions matching TRBD2. Looked up from germline, CDR1 is SGHRS and CDR2 is YFSETQ. The CDR3 extends over 15 amino acids. DNA of the CDR3: TGCGCCAGCAGCTCTACTAGCGGGGGCTCAGATGCGCAGTATTTT. Translation: CASSSTSGGSDAQYF. The full variable domain, with the rest looked up from reference TRBV5-1 and TRBJ2-3, is KAGVTQTPRYLIKTRGQQVTLSCSPISGHRSVSWYQQTPGQGLQFLFEYFSETQRNKGNFPGRFSGRQFSNSRSEMNVSTLELGDSALYLCASSSTSGGSDAQYFGPGTRLTVL.

This clone was detected once. This chain connects TRBV2 to TRBJ2-1; D is perhaps TRBD1 (5 bases). From germline, CDR1 is SNHLY and CDR2 FYNNEI. V lost 4 bases to trimming and J lost 8 bases, with 6 bases between them. The CDR3 runs to 11 residues. CDR3 sequence reads: CASSVRDEQFF. In DNA, the CDR3 is TGTGCCAGCAGTGTCAGGGATGAGCAGTTCTTC.

The rearrangement links TRBV6-5 to TRBJ2-7, with TRBD2 matching over 13 bases. J lost 2 bases, V lost 5 bases, and 3 bases had no gene match. This CDR3 is built from 15 residues. Germline CDR1 reads MNHEY; CDR2 reads SVGAGI. CDR3 sequence: CASSSGLAGAYEQYF. The CDR3, as DNA: TGTGCCAGCAGTAGCGGACTAGCGGGGGCCTACGAGCAGTACTTC.

This clone was counted a few times. The V gene is TRBV14, the J gene TRBJ1-2; 10 bases fit TRBD1. Germline V CDR1 and CDR2: SGHDN, FVKESK. The CDR3 runs to 14 residues. The ends lost 5 bases at V and 4 bases at J; junction bases unmatched: 4. The CDR3 nucleotides read TGTGCCAGCAGCTCCGGGACAGGGGTCTATGGCTACACCTTC. Its translation: CASSSGTGVYGYTF.

The gene calls are TRBV14 and TRBJ1-1; no definite D call. V shed 3 bases and J shed 0 bases, with 8 bases lying between them. The CDR3 extends over 14 amino acids. CDR1 and CDR2 from the germline V gene are SGHDN and FVKESK. CDR3 protein: CASSHGSMNTEAFF. For the CDR3, the DNA is TGTGCCAGCAGCCACGGGTCGATGAACACTGAAGCTTTCTTT.

Comment on this clone: A read error is the likely source, as a far larger clone sits one nucleotide away. The rearrangement links TRBV9 to TRBJ1-1; D gene ambiguous. This CDR3 contains 13 residues. Germline lookup yields CDR1 SGDLS and CDR2 YYNGEE. The CDR3 loop is CAGSVGGNTEAFF. As DNA, the CDR3 is TGTGCCGGCAGCGTAGGCGGGAACACTGAAGCTTTCTTT.

This chain joins TRBV19 and TRBJ2-4, with D maybe TRBD1 (5 bases). CDR3 length: 16 amino acids. V lost 5 bases and J lost 0, with 14 bases in between. Germline CDR1 reads LNHDA; CDR2 reads SQIVND (reference sequence). The CDR3 sequence is CASSPSDSLAKNIQYF. CDR3 in DNA: TGTGCCAGTAGTCCCTCCGACAGCCTAGCCAAAAACATTCAGTACTTC. Complete variable domain (other parts from reference TRBV19 and TRBJ2-4): DGGITQSPKYLFRKEGQNVTLSCEQNLNHDAMYWYRQDPGQGLRLIYYSQIVNDFQKGDIAEGYSVSREKKESFPLTVTSAQKNPTAFYLCASSPSDSLAKNIQYFGAGTRLSVL.

This clone appeared a few times. The rearrangement joins TRBV6-1 to TRBJ2-1, with a possible D match to TRBD1 (6 bases). CDR3 size: 12 residues. Trimming took off 3 bases at V and 9 bases at J, with 9 bases between the two ends. The germline V gene has CDR1 MNHNS and CDR2 SASEGT. In DNA, the CDR3 is TGTGCCAGCAGTGATTACAGGGTTGAGCAGTTCTTC. Encoded protein: CASSDYRVEQFF.

This rearrangement joins TRBV29-1 to TRBJ2-2; tentative D call: TRBD1 (6 bases). Per the germline V gene, CDR1 is SQVTM and CDR2 is ANQGSEA. The CDR3 loop spans 14 amino acids. V was clipped by 6 bases and J by 1 base, with 12 bases between them. The CDR3 bases are TGCAGCGTAACGATGGACAGGAACACCGGGGAGCTGTTTTTT. Protein: CSVTMDRNTGELFF.